Each of the 21 T cell receptor beta chains below was sequenced from the same sample in a study of T cells in Graves' hyperthyroidism and ophthalmopathy. Regions amplified from RNA transcripts were the TCR beta CDR3 regions. Primed by the HTBI set, a first-round RT-PCR was run on the TCR CDR3. TCRdb called the multiplex PCR reads again in MiXCR, with one record for every CDR3 protein. The table has 650,000 to 850,000 distinct CDR3 sequences, around a sixth seen once. Material: blood. These receptors were collected from a woman aged 50 to 65 with Graves' hyperthyroidism that later progressed to Graves' ophthalmopathy.

This clonotype was observed a few times. The V and J genes are TRBV20-1 and TRBJ1-2, with D possibly TRBD1 on 5 matching bases. Germline CDR1 is DFQATT and CDR2 is SNEGSKA (reference sequence). With 3 bases removed from V and 3 bases from J, the gap between germline ends came to 11 bases. The CDR3 length is 13 residues. In nucleotides, the CDR3 is TGCAGTGCTAGTAAACAGGTGGACTATGGCTACACCTTC. Amino acid sequence: CSASKQVDYGYTF.

This chain joins TRBV7-9 and TRBJ1-1, with TRBD1 identical over 7 bases. This CDR3 is 14 amino acids long. The trim removed 5 bases at V and 3 bases at J, leaving 6 bases unmatched. CDR1 is SEHNR and CDR2 is FQNEAQ in the germline V gene (reference sequence). The CDR3 loop reads CASSPWDSDTEAFF. CDR3 DNA: TGTGCCAGCAGCCCCTGGGACAGCGACACTGAAGCTTTCTTT.

This clonotype was detected a few times. The chain employs TRBV12-3 or TRBV12-4 and TRBJ2-1, with 9 bases matching TRBD2. The V gene end was trimmed by 1 base and the J gene end by 9 bases; junction bases not matched to a gene: 10. This CDR3 is 16 amino acids long. The CDR3 spells CASSLVSGGLGGEQFF. The CDR3 DNA reads TGTGCCAGCAGTTTAGTCAGCGGGGGGCTGGGGGGTGAGCAGTTCTTC.

This clonotype came up many times. The chain carries TRBV3-1 and TRBJ2-1; tentatively, D is TRBD2 (6 bases). CDR3 size: 17 residues. Germline V gene sequence: CDR1 LGHDT, CDR2 YNNKEL (reference sequence). V dropped 3 bases and J dropped 4 bases, with 19 bases sitting between them. The CDR3 bases are TGTGCCAGCAGCCACGTAGAGTCCCGGGGGAAATACAATGAGCAGTTCTTC. This codes for CASSHVESRGKYNEQFF.

This clonotype came up many times. V and J are TRBV3-1 and TRBJ2-3, with D perhaps TRBD2 (5 bases). V lost 6 bases and J 2 bases, leaving 9 bases between the germline ends. This CDR3 region has 13 residues. Per germline, CDR1 LGHDT and CDR2 YNNKEL (reference sequence). CDR3 region: CASRSTNTDTQYF. The CDR3 DNA sequence: TGTGCCAGCAGATCGACTAACACAGATACGCAGTATTTT.

A few counts support this clonotype. CDR3 amino acids: CASSAGTTFF. CDR3 nucleotides: TGTGCCAGCAGTGCAGGTACGACTTTCTTT. This chain uses TRBV12-3 or TRBV12-4 with TRBJ1-1; no clear D. The CDR3 consists of 10 residues. V lost 5 bases to trimming and J lost 12 bases, with 10 bases between them.

This sequence joins TRBV18 and TRBJ2-1; D gene unclear. V lost 3 bases, J lost 4 bases, and 7 bases lay in between. The CDR3 is 13 amino acids. From germline, CDR1 is KGHSH and CDR2 LQKENI. The CDR3 DNA is TGTGCCAGCTCACCGACGGTATACAATGAGCAGTTCTTC. Translation: CASSPTVYNEQFF.

The rearrangement links TRBV27 to TRBJ2-3, with 13 bases matching TRBD2. V was clipped by 2 bases and J by 7 bases; unmatched bases: 3. Germline CDR1 MNHEY, CDR2 SMNVEV (reference sequence). The CDR3 consists of 15 residues. The CDR3, as DNA: TGTGCCAGCAGTTTAACTAGCGGGGGGGCGAATACGCAGTATTTT. It codes for CASSLTSGGANTQYF.

This clonotype has ten or more counts. This chain links TRBV11-3 with TRBJ2-1; no reliable D call. V lost 0 bases to trimming and J lost 8 bases, with 11 bases between them. CDR1 is SGHNT and CDR2 is YENEEA in the germline V gene. This CDR3 contains 14 residues. The CDR3 sequence: CASSLDGALDEQFF. The DNA for the CDR3 is TGTGCCAGCAGCTTAGATGGCGCCCTCGATGAGCAGTTCTTC.

This clonotype was counted ten times or more. The chain combines TRBV3-1 with TRBJ2-1; 9 bases are shared with TRBD2. The CDR3 totals 18 residues. Germline V gene lookup returns CDR1 LGHDT and CDR2 YNNKEL (reference sequence). After removal of 1 base from V and 2 bases from J, the junction contained 9 bases not matched to a gene. This CDR3 reads CASSQGPGLAQPYNEQFF. In DNA form, the CDR3 reads TGTGCCAGCAGCCAAGGCCCGGGACTAGCACAACCCTACAATGAGCAGTTCTTC.

V gene TRBV20-1 combines with J gene TRBJ2-1; TRBD2 matches at 10 bases. The CDR3 spans 16 residues. The germline gives CDR1 DFQATT, CDR2 SNEGSKA (reference sequence). With 4 bases clipped from V and 3 bases from J, the junction kept 9 bases outside the gene matches. The CDR3 DNA follows: TGCAGTGCTACGCACCCGGGACTAGCGAACTACAATGAGCAGTTCTTC. Translated, it gives CSATHPGLANYNEQFF.

V gene TRBV27 combines with J gene TRBJ1-6; D possibly corresponds to TRBD1 (5 bases). CDR3 length: 14 residues. The V and J ends lost 8 bases and 9 bases respectively, with 17 bases between them. From germline, CDR1 is MNHEY and CDR2 SMNVEV (reference sequence). The CDR3 DNA sequence: TGTGCCAGCGGAGACCTGGGGCTCGGTTCACCCCTCCACTTT. The encoded protein is CASGDLGLGSPLHF.

This clonotype was seen more than once but under ten times. The chain couples TRBV10-3 to TRBJ1-6; possible D gene TRBD1, 6 bases. CDR3 length equals 16 residues. V shed 4 bases and J shed 0 bases, with 10 bases lying between them. Germline loops: CDR1 ENHRY, CDR2 SYGVKD. As DNA, the CDR3 is TGTGCCATCAGTGGGACGGACAGCTCCTATAATTCACCCCTCCACTTT. This codes for CAISGTDSSYNSPLHF.

The chain has TRBV7-3 and TRBJ1-3; TRBD1 is a possible D gene (6 bases). Germline CDR1 is SGHTA and CDR2 is FQGTGA. CDR3 length equals 17 residues. V lost 2 bases and J 3 bases, leaving 17 bases between the germline ends. CDR3 in DNA: TGTGCCAGCAGCTTACTCCCGCCGGGGGCAGGTGGAAACACCATATATTTT. Amino acids: CASSLLPPGAGGNTIYF.

This clonotype was counted ten times or more. The junction does not match germline at one end; this may be a read error. The chain couples TRBV7-7 to TRBJ2-1, with D unresolved. CDR1 and CDR2 from the germline V gene are SSHAT and FNYEAQ (reference sequence). The CDR3 spans 12 residues. CDR3 nucleotides: TGTGCTAGCAGCTCCAGAAACAATGAGCAGTTCTTC. Translated: CASSSRNNEQFF.

This clonotype was counted a few times. The chain joins TRBV4-1 to TRBJ1-3; 9 bases are shared with TRBD1. The CDR3 is 16 residues long. After removal of 3 bases from V and 5 bases from J, the junction contained 8 bases not matched to a gene. Germline V gene lookup returns CDR1 MGHRA and CDR2 YSYEKL. DNA for the CDR3: TGCGCCAGCAGCCAGGGCTCCGGGACAGGGAGAAACACCATATATTTT. Translating it yields CASSQGSGTGRNTIYF.

This clonotype was seen a few times. V usage is TRBV6-2 or TRBV6-3 and J usage is TRBJ2-7; D perhaps matches TRBD2 (5 bases). The germline V gene encodes CDR1 MNHEY and CDR2 SVGEGT. Trimming left V 2 bases short and J 4 bases short, with 12 bases between. The CDR3 is made up of 14 amino acids. The CDR3 protein is CASSYGRAPYEQYF. In DNA, the CDR3 is TGTGCCAGCAGTTACGGGAGAGCACCATACGAGCAGTACTTC.

CDR3 in DNA: TGTGCCATCACCACAGGACAGGGTGGTCTTGGAAACACCATATATTTT. Translating gives CAITTGQGGLGNTIYF. The V and J genes are TRBV10-3 and TRBJ1-3; 8 positions agree with TRBD1. This CDR3 has 16 amino acids. In germline, CDR1 is ENHRY, CDR2 SYGVKD. Unmatched junction bases numbered 11, after V lost 7 bases and J lost 3 bases.

This clonotype has a count of ten or more. The chain uses TRBV12-3 or TRBV12-4 and TRBJ2-2, with D hard to call. The CDR3 totals 14 residues. Between the trimmed V and J ends, which lost 3 bases and 1 base, there was a span of 6 bases. The DNA of the CDR3 is TGTGCCAGCAGTTTGATGGAGAACACCGGGGAGCTGTTTTTT. Its translation: CASSLMENTGELFF.

The sample holds many counts of this clonotype. This chain connects TRBV11-2 to TRBJ2-1; D possibly matches TRBD1 or TRBD2 (6 bases each). The CDR3 loop spans 19 amino acids. Trimming removed 6 bases from V and 7 bases from J, with 31 bases in between. Germline V gene sequence: CDR1 SGHAT, CDR2 FQNNGV. This CDR3 reads CASRDLSGGQFGIGNEQFF. Written as DNA, the CDR3 is TGTGCCAGCAGAGATTTAAGTGGGGGGCAATTTGGTATCGGGAATGAGCAGTTCTTC. The full variable domain, its missing parts supplied by reference TRBV11-2 and TRBJ2-1, is EAGVAQSPRYKIIEKRQSVAFWCNPISGHATLYWYQQILGQGPKLLIQFQNNGVVDDSQLPKDRFSAERLKGVDSTLKIQPAKLEDSAVYLCASRDLSGGQFGIGNEQFFGPGTRLTVL.

This chain connects TRBV6-1 to TRBJ1-1; maybe TRBD1 (6 bases). Trimming cost V 7 bases and J 6 bases, with 15 bases left between them. The CDR3 contains 13 residues. Per the germline V gene, CDR1 is MNHNS and CDR2 is SASEGT. The CDR3 DNA is TGTGCCAGCACCCGACTTAGGGGGGCTGAAGCTTTCTTT. Its protein product is CASTRLRGAEAFF.